What follows describes a single T cell receptor (beta chain). Naive CD8 cells lacked CD45RO, underwent positive selection for CCR7 and left out terminally differentiated effector memory CD45RA+ cells. All participating donors were Caucasian adults from Nashville, Tennessee. For every subset, genomic DNA was evenly distributed across several immunoSEQ plates. The protocol was immunoSEQ multiplex PCR, while the TCRdb copy is restricted to in-frame clones and leaves out a portion. The sample yields around 610,000 clones, about 96% seen once. This sample was included in a study of shared clonotypes between healthy human individuals. For the study at large: Donors consisted of a couple of women and three men between 18 and 49. The plates for each donor numbered three CD4 naive, three CD4 memory, two CD8 naive and one CD8 memory.

The sample comprised naive CD8+ T cells sorted from blood. This clonotype was sampled from a woman in her 30s in good health.

This CDR3 is CASSQGGGRQFF. The CDR3, as DNA: TGCGCCAGCAGCCAAGGGGGTGGTAGGCAGTTCTTC. This rearrangement joins TRBV4-1 to TRBJ2-1; D is unresolved. CDR3 length: 12 residues. The V gene lost 1 base and the J gene lost 12 bases, with 10 bases spanning the gap. The V gene's germline CDR1 is MGHRA and CDR2 YSYEKL.